The following is a TCR beta chain sequence with its context. Its recognized antigen is unknown. No quality values exist for individual bases; no much larger clone is one base distant. Distinct nucleotide sequences in the sample also encode this CDR3. Using the deep immunoSEQ assay, multiplex PCR amplified TCR CDR3 regions from genomic DNA. Genomic DNA extracted from each cell subset was distributed evenly over all wells of several immunoSEQ 96-well plates, and each plate served as one replicate. For sorted subsets, each replicate PCR was loaded with approximately 200 ng genomic DNA, equivalent to roughly 30,000 T cell genomes. The purified libraries were quantified using a Qubit 3.0 fluorometer, sized with a Bioanalyzer 2100, and then quantified again using the KAPA Library Quantification kit. Every immunoSEQ 96-well plate was sequenced on a dedicated single-read 150-cycle Illumina NextSeq 550 flow cell. As for the original processing: The immunoSEQ output contained only junctional sequences without quality scores, so filtering could not match that applied to full-length reads. Sequences were annotated with PyIR, a Python wrapper for IgBLAST v1.9, and V/J genes and CDR3 were assigned using IMGT germline references. Reads with weak V/J assignments (E-value above 1e-6), missing CDR3, stop codons, out-of-frame junctions, or ambiguous translated residues were removed. V3J clonotypes were defined as sequences sharing an identical inferred V gene, J gene, and CDR3 amino acid sequence. Percentage overlap between repertoires was computed as shared unique clonotypes divided by the size of the smaller repertoire. RTK rarefaction, the Chao1 estimator, and Recon v2.1 estimates of unobserved clonotypes were used to assess repertoire richness. Generation probabilities for all TCRbeta clonotypes obtained by the gDNA method from a few donors were computed using OLGA. TCRdb mirrors the immuneACCESS table, restricted to in-frame sequences. Some clones are absent from its copies; in checked studies, under half trace to an unresolved V gene, and the reason for the others is unknown. V, J and clone size reflect that table, while D and trimming were determined from the DNA. The sample table contains around 1.9 million clones; only one count was recorded for under 95% of them. The top ten constitute roughly 1.8% of the sample.

This entry is derived from a study of shared clonotypes between healthy human individuals (dated by TCRdb to the early 2020s). For context, the study as a whole: Two women and a few men aged 18 to 49 years were included in the cohort. For each donor, CD4 naive and CD4 memory were each given three plates, CD8 naive was given two plates, and CD8 memory was given one plate. To estimate repertoire size and how much clonotype sharing occurs between individuals, the study deeply sequenced the blood TCR repertoires of about five healthy adults. Different laboratories and diverse techniques were used to prepare libraries and sequence TCR repertoires, to increase sequencing depth and limit assay-specific biases. Leukapheresis yielded between about 0.85 and 10 billion PBMCs per donor.

CD8 naive samples consisted of CD45RO-negative cells that were positively selected for CCR7, yielding a CD45RA+CCR7+ population without TemRA cells. The donors were healthy, HIV-negative adults with no recently reported acute infections or vaccinations. All donors were Caucasian adults living in Nashville, Tennessee, USA. After blood collection by leukapheresis, PBMCs were isolated using Ficoll-Histopaque density gradient centrifugation and then cryopreserved in the vapor phase of liquid nitrogen. Purity and quantity of every magnetically sorted T cell population were checked by analytical flow cytometry. Genomic DNA was isolated from each sorted fraction and quantified by UV absorbance on a Nanodrop 2000c. The CDR3 goes from the cysteine to the phenylalanine over 15 residues. Only the CDR3 DNA is retained, 45 bases long and in frame from the first base. Per the germline V gene (reference sequence), MNHEY is the CDR1 and SMNVEV is the CDR2. V was cut back by 2 bases and J by 3 bases, leaving a gap of 11 bases between them.

The paper's findings and limits, for the study overall: Compared with non-shared clonotypes, clonotypes shared by all four sorted-subset donors had higher generation probabilities. Even with the large sequencing depth, rarefaction of the sorted-subset datasets indicated that sequencing was incomplete. The genetic and exposure-history diversity represented was limited by the small number of donors. Larger estimated clonotype richness was generally found for naive subsets than for memory subsets. Sampling was restricted to blood, and TCR repertoires in tissue are likely to differ from TCR repertoires in blood. Pairwise subsampling led to the expectation that sequencing depth would affect the degree of clonotype sharing among donors. Across a few donors, roughly 5.4% of naive CD4, over 3% of naive CD8, under 2.5% of memory CD4, and approximately 0.42% of memory CD8 clonotypes were shared.

The chain links TRBV27 with TRBJ2-1; confidence is insufficient to name the D gene. This sequence was found in a man aged 18 to 29 in good health. Some clones in this sample may be carry-over from other donors' samples. Source material: naive CD8+ T cells from PBMCs. This specimen's cell subset or site label, interpreted: CD45RA+CCR7+. The CDR3 protein: CASSLLSGGYNEQFF. The DNA sequence is given as TGTGCCAGCAGTTTACTCTCAGGTGGCTACAATGAGCAGTTCTTC.